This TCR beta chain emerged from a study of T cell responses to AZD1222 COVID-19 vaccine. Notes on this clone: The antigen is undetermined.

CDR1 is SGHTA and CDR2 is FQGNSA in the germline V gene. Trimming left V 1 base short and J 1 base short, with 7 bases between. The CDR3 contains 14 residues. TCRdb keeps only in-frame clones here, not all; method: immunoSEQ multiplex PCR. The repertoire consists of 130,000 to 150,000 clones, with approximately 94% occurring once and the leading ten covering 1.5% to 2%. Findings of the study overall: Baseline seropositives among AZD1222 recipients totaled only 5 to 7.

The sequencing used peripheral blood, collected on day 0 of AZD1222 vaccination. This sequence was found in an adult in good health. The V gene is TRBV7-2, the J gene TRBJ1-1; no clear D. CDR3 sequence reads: CASSLVRPNTEAFF. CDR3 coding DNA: TGTGCCAGCAGCTTAGTTCGGCCGAACACTGAAGCTTTCTTT.